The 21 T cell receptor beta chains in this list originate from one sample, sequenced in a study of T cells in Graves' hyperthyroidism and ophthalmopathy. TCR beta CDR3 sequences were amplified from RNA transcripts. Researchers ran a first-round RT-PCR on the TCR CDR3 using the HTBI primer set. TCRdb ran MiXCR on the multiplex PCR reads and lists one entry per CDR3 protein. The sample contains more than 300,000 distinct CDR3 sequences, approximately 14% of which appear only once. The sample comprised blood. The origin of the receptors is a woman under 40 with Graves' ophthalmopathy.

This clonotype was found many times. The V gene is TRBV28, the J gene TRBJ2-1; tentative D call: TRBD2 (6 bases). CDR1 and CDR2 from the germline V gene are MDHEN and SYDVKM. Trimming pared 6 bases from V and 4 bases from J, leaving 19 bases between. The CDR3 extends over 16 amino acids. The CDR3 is CASSFRLSGGYNEQFF. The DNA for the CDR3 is TGTGCCAGCAGCTTTCGACTCTCTGGGGGGTACAATGAGCAGTTCTTC.

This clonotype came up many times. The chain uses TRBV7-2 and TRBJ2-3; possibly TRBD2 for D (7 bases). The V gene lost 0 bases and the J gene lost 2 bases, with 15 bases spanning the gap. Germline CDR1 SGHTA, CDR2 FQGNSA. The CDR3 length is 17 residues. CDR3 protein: CASSLASGGGATDTQYF. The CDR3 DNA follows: TGTGCCAGCAGCTTAGCAAGTGGAGGGGGGGCCACAGATACGCAGTATTTT. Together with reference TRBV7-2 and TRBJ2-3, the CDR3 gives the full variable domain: GAGVSQSPSNKVTEKGKDVELRCDPISGHTALYWYRQSLGQGLEFLIYFQGNSAPDKSGLPSDRFSAERTGGSVSTLTIQRTQQEDSAVYLCASSLASGGGATDTQYFGPGTRLTVL.

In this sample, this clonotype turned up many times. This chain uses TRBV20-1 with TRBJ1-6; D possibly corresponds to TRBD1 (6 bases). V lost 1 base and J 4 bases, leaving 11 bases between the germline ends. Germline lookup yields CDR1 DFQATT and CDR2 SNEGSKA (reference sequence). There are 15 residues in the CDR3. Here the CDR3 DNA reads TGCAGTGCTAGAGGACAGGCGTTATATAATTCACCCCTCCACTTT. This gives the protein CSARGQALYNSPLHF.

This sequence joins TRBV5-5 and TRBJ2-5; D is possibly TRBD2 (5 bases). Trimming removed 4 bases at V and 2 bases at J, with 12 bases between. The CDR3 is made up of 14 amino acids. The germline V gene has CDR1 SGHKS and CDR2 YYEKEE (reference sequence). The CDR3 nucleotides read TGTGCCAGCAGCATTTTAGCGTTTCAAGAGACCCAGTACTTC. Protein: CASSILAFQETQYF.

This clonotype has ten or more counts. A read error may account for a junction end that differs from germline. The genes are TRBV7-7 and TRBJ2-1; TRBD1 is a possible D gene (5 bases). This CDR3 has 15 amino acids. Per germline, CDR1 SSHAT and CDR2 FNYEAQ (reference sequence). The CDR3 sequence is CASSSGIFSYNEQFF. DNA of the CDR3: TGTGCTAGCAGCTCAGGGATCTTCTCCTACAATGAGCAGTTCTTC.

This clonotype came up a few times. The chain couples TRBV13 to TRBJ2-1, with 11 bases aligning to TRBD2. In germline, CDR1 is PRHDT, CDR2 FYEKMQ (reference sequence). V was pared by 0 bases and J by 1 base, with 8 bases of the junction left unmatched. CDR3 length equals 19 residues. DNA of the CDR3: TGTGCCAGCAGCTTAGGAAATCTACTAGCGGGGGTTTCCTACAATGAGCAGTTCTTC. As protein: CASSLGNLLAGVSYNEQFF.

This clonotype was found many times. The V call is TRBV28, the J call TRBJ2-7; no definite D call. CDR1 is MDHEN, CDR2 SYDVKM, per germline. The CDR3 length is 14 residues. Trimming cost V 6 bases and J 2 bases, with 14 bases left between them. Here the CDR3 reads CASSRRSVTYEQYF. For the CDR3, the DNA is TGTGCCAGCAGCAGGCGAAGTGTCACCTACGAGCAGTACTTC.

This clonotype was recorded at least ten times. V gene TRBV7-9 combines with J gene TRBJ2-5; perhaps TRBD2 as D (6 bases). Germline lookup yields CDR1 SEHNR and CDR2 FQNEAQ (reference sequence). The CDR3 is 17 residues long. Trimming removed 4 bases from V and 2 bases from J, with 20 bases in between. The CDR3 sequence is CASSWPRGKGDQETQYF. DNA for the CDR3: TGTGCCAGCAGCTGGCCCCGCGGGAAGGGAGATCAAGAGACCCAGTACTTC. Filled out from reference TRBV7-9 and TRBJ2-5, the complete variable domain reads DTGVSQNPRHKITKRGQNVTFRCDPISEHNRLYWYRQTLGQGPEFLTYFQNEAQLEKSRLLSDRFSAERPKGSFSTLEIQRTEQGDSAMYLCASSWPRGKGDQETQYFGPGTRLLVL.

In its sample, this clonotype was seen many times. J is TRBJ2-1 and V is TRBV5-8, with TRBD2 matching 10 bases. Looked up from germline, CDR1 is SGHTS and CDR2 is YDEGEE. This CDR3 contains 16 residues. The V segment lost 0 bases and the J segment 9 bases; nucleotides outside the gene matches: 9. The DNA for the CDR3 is TGTGCCAGCAGCTTGGCCAGCGGGGGGGCCCGGAGTGAGCAGTTCTTC. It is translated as CASSLASGGARSEQFF.

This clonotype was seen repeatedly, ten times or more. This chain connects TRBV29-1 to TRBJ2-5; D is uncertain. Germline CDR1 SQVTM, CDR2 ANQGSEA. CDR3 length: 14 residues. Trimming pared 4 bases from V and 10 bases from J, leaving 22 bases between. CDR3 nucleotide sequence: TGCAGCGTTGCCGGAACAAGGCTACCTCGTGACCAGTACTTC. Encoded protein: CSVAGTRLPRDQYF.

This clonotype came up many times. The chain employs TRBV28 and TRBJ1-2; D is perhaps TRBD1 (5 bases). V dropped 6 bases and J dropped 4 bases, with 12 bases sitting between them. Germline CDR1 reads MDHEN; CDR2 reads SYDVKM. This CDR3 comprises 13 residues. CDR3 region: CASSPTVTYGYTF. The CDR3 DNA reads TGTGCCAGCAGCCCGACAGTGACCTATGGCTACACCTTC.

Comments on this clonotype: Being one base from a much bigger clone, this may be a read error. DNA for the CDR3: TGTGCCAGCAGTCCCCGCTTTGGCCTCGGGTGGTTTTCTAACTATGGCTACACCTTC. Translation: CASSPRFGLGWFSNYGYTF. The rearrangement uses TRBV12-3 or TRBV12-4 and TRBJ1-2; D ambiguous. The CDR3 spans 19 residues. V was pared by 5 bases and J by 0 bases, with 25 bases between.

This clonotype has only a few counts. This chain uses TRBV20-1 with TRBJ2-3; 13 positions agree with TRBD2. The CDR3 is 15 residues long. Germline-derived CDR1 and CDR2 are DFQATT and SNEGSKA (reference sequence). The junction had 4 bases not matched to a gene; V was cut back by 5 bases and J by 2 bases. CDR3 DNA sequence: TGCAGTGCTCGGGGACTAGCGGGGAACACAGATACGCAGTATTTT. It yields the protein CSARGLAGNTDTQYF.

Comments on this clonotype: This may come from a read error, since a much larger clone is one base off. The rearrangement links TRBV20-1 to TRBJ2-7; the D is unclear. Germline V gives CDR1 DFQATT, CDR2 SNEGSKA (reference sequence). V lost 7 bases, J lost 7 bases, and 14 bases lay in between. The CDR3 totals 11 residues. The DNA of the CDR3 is TGCAGTGTCAGGACCTGGGTGGAGCAGTACTTC. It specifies CSVRTWVEQYF.

The CDR3 DNA reads as TGTGCCAGCAACTACAGGGGGAAAGGCACTGAAGCTTTCTTT. Amino acids: CASNYRGKGTEAFF. The genes are TRBV6-1 and TRBJ1-1; 8 bases line up with TRBD1. Germline V lookup: CDR1 MNHNS, CDR2 SASEGT. The J segment lost 4 bases and the V segment lost 7 bases, leaving 8 bases of the junction unmatched. There are 14 residues in the CDR3.

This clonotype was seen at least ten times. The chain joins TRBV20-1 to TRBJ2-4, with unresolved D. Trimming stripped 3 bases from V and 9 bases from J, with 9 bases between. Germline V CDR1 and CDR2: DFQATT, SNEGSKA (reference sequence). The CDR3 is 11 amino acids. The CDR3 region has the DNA TGCAGTGCTAGCTCCACGGTCATTCAGTACTTC. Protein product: CSASSTVIQYF.

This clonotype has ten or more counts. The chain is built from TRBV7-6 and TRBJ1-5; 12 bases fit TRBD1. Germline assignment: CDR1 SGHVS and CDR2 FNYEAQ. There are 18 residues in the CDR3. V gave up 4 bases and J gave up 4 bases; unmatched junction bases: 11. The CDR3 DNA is TGTGCCAGCAGCTCCGGGACAGGGGGCATAGGGACGAATCAGCCCCAGCATTTT. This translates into CASSSGTGGIGTNQPQHF.

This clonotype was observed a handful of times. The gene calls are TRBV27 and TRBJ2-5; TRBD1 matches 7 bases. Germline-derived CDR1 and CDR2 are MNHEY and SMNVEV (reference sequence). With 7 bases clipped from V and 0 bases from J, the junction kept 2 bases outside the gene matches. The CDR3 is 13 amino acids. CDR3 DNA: TGTGCCAGCATTGGGACAGACCAAGAGACCCAGTACTTC. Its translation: CASIGTDQETQYF.

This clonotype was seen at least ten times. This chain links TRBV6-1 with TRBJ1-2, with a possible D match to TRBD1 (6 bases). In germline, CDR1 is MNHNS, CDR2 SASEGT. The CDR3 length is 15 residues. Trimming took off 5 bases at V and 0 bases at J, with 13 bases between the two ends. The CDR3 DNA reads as TGTGCCAGCAGTCAGGGGCTAGGGGCTAACTATGGCTACACCTTC. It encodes CASSQGLGANYGYTF.

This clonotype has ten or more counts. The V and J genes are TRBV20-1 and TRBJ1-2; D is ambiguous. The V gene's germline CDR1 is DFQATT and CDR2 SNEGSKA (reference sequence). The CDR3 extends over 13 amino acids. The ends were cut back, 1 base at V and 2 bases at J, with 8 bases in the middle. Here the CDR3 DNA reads TGCAGTGCTAGAGTCGGCAGAAACTATGGCTACACCTTC. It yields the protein CSARVGRNYGYTF.

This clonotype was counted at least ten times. The chain's CDR3 is CASSRRPSGGTYNEQFF. The CDR3 DNA sequence: TGTGCCAGCAGCCGTCGACCAAGCGGGGGGACCTACAATGAGCAGTTCTTC. The chain is built from TRBV11-2 and TRBJ2-1, with TRBD2 matching over 9 bases. Germline V lookup: CDR1 SGHAT, CDR2 FQNNGV. The V and J ends lost 5 bases and 2 bases, in that order; junction bases with no gene match: 10. The CDR3 spans 17 residues. The whole variable domain, remainder taken from reference TRBV11-2 and TRBJ2-1, is EAGVAQSPRYKIIEKRQSVAFWCNPISGHATLYWYQQILGQGPKLLIQFQNNGVVDDSQLPKDRFSAERLKGVDSTLKIQPAKLEDSAVYLCASSRRPSGGTYNEQFFGPGTRLTVL.